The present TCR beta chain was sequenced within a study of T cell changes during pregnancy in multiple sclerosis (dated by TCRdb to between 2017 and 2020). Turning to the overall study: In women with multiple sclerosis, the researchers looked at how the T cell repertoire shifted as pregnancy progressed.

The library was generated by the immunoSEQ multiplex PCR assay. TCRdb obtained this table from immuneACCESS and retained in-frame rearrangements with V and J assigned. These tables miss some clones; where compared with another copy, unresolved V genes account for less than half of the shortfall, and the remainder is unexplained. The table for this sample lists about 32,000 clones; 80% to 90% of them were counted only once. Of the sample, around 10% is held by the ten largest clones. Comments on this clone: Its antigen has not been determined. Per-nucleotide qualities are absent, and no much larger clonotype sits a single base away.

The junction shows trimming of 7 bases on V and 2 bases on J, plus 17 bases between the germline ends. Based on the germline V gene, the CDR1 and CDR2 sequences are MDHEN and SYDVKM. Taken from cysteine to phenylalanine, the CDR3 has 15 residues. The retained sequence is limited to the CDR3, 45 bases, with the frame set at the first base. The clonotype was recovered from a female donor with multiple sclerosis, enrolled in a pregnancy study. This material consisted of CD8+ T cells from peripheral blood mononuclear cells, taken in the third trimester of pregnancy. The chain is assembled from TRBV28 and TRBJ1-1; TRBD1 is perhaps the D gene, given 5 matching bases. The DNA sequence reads TGTGCCAGCACATGGGCAGAGACAGCAAACACTGAAGCTTTCTTT. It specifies CASTWAETANTEAFF.